This TCR beta chain was sequenced in a study of T cell responses to AZD1222 COVID-19 vaccine. Here immunoSEQ multiplex PCR was the method, and the copy in TCRdb shows in-frame clones only, minus some. This sample has about 90,000 clones, with about 90% found just once. Germline CDR1 is SEHNR and CDR2 is FQNEAQ (reference sequence). Between the trimmed V and J ends, which lost 5 bases and 5 bases, there was a span of 12 bases. The CDR3 length is 13 residues. The sequencing here drew on peripheral blood, taken on day 0 of MenACWY control vaccination. The chain joins TRBV7-9 to TRBJ2-5; tentative D call: TRBD1 (5 bases). The source of this sequence is an adult in good health. Written as DNA, the CDR3 is TGTGCCAGCAGCCCCCTGACAGTGGAGACCCAGTACTTC. It codes for CASSPLTVETQYF.